These T cell receptor beta chains were read from a single sample in a study of T-cell memory formation after mild COVID-19. From the 5' RACE reads, TCRdb called clonotypes with MiXCR, one entry per CDR3 protein. This sample yields about 430,000 distinct CDR3 sequences, of which more than 15% are seen a single time; 20% to 25% belongs to the top ten. Material: PBMCs or a T cell subset sorted from them (not recorded which). These receptors originate from a man younger than 30 who had mild COVID-19 (a few samples of this study predate the infection). Cell type and time point are not known. The CDR3 runs from the conserved cysteine through the conserved F or W. D genes are given only for firm matches. Part of the rows lack a size; the others show once, few, many or a class for expanded clones.

V gene: TRBV4-1; J gene: TRBJ2-5; D gene: -; clone size: -; CDR3 DNA: TGCGCCAGCAGCCCTCTACGGGGAGGAAAAAAGACCCAGTACTTC; CDR3 protein: CASSPLRGGKKTQYF
V gene: TRBV15; J gene: TRBJ2-3; D gene: -; clone size: -; CDR3 DNA: TGTGCCACCAGCCTAGGGGTGGGGGGAGGTGTCACAGATACGCAGTATTTT; CDR3 protein: CATSLGVGGGVTDTQYF
V gene: TRBV4-2; J gene: TRBJ1-6; D gene: TRBD1; clone size: few; CDR3 DNA: TGTGCCAGCAGCCAAGAGAAGGACAGGGGAAATTCACCCCTCCACTTT; CDR3 protein: CASSQEKDRGNSPLHF
V gene: TRBV6-1; J gene: TRBJ1-1; D gene: -; clone size: -; CDR3 DNA: TGTGCCAACGGGATTGGGTCTGAAGCTTTCTTT; CDR3 protein: CANGIGSEAFF
V gene: TRBV4-2; J gene: TRBJ2-5; D gene: TRBD1; clone size: -; CDR3 DNA: TGTGCCAGCAGCCAGGGACAGGGGCGCCAAGAGACCCAGTACTTC; CDR3 protein: CASSQGQGRQETQYF
V gene: TRBV11-2; J gene: TRBJ2-1; D gene: -; clone size: -; CDR3 DNA: TGTGCCAGCAGCCAAACGGGGCGATCCTACAATGAGCAGTTCTTC; CDR3 protein: CASSQTGRSYNEQFF
V gene: TRBV9; J gene: TRBJ1-4; D gene: -; clone size: -; CDR3 DNA: TGTGCCAGCAGCCTGAACATAGTTTTT; CDR3 protein: CASSLNIVF
V gene: TRBV6-2/TRBV6-3; J gene: TRBJ2-4; D gene: -; clone size: few; CDR3 DNA: TGTGCCAGCAGTTACTCGAAATGGCTAACCAAAAACATTCAGTACTTC; CDR3 protein: CASSYSKWLTKNIQYF
V gene: TRBV6-6; J gene: TRBJ2-3; D gene: TRBD2; clone size: few; CDR3 DNA: TGTGCCAGCAGCCTACCTGCGAGGCGGGGGGAAGATACGCAGTATTTT; CDR3 protein: CASSLPARRGEDTQYF
V gene: TRBV29-1; J gene: TRBJ2-1; D gene: -; clone size: few; CDR3 DNA: TGCAGCGCGGCCGGGACCTACAATGAGCAGTTCTTC; CDR3 protein: CSAAGTYNEQFF
V gene: TRBV6-1; J gene: TRBJ2-2; D gene: -; clone size: few; CDR3 DNA: TGTGCCAGCAGGTCTAGCGCGAACACCGGGGAGCTGTTTTTT; CDR3 protein: CASRSSANTGELFF
V gene: TRBV7-6; J gene: TRBJ2-1; D gene: TRBD2; clone size: -; CDR3 DNA: TGTGCCAGCAGCTTAGAGACTAGCGGGGGGGTTATTGGGTCCTACAATGAGCAGTTCTTC; CDR3 protein: CASSLETSGGVIGSYNEQFF
V gene: TRBV6-6; J gene: TRBJ2-7; D gene: -; clone size: -; CDR3 DNA: TGTGCCAGCAGTTACGGGTTTCTCTACGAGCAGTACTTC; CDR3 protein: CASSYGFLYEQYF